The 8 T cell receptor beta chains given below trace back to one sample, sequenced in a study of blood T cells in healthy people across ages. The second PCR ran roughly 6 to 11 cycles with a sample-barcoded 5' primer and J-beta primers. TCRdb analysed the 5' RACE reads with MiXCR anew, one entry per CDR3 protein. This sample carries around 1.5 million distinct CDR3 sequences, around 55% of them seen once, and the ten largest clones take under 8.5%. Sequences were obtained from blood. The receptors were sampled from a man younger than 35 in good health.

V gene TRBV25-1 combines with J gene TRBJ1-2; D call uncertain. Germline lookup yields CDR1 MGHDK and CDR2 SYGVNS. The CDR3 is made up of 19 amino acids. V was pared by 0 bases and J by 4 bases, with 24 bases between. The DNA for the CDR3 is TGTGCCAGCAGTGAATATAAAATAGCGGACTCGGAGAACCCCTATGGCTACACCTTC. Amino acid sequence: CASSEYKIADSENPYGYTF.

The chain combines TRBV20-1 with TRBJ2-7, with D perhaps matching TRBD2 (5 bases). Germline CDR1 and CDR2: DFQATT and SNEGSKA (reference sequence). Trimming cost V 3 bases and J 3 bases, with 12 bases left between them. This CDR3 region has 13 residues. CDR3 sequence reads: CSASSGFIYEQYF. The CDR3 DNA is TGCAGTGCTAGTTCGGGGTTCATCTACGAGCAGTACTTC.

The V and J genes are TRBV4-3 and TRBJ2-7; D call uncertain. Per the germline V gene, CDR1 is LGHNA and CDR2 is YSLEER. This CDR3 region has 15 residues. V gave up 0 bases and J gave up 2 bases, with 11 bases separating them. The CDR3 is CASSQDEQSTYEQYF. The CDR3, as DNA: TGCGCCAGCAGCCAAGATGAACAGTCTACCTACGAGCAGTACTTC.

Turning to this clonotype: One junction end disagrees with the germline gene, perhaps due to a read error. This chain connects TRBV7-2 to TRBJ2-7; the match to TRBD1 covers 8 bases. The CDR3 extends over 15 amino acids. CDR1 is SGHTA and CDR2 is FQGNSA in the germline V gene. CDR3 coding DNA: TGTGCCAGCAGCTATCGACAGGGGAGGTCCGACGAGCAGTATTTC. It is translated as CASSYRQGRSDEQYF. The full variable domain, rest sourced from reference TRBV7-2 and TRBJ2-7, is GAGVSQSPSNKVTEKGKDVELRCDPISGHTALYWYRQSLGQGLEFLIYFQGNSAPDKSGLPSDRFSAERTGGSVSTLTIQRTQQEDSAVYLCASSYRQGRSDEQYFGPGTRLTVT.

The rearrangement uses TRBV5-1 and TRBJ2-1, with a possible D match to TRBD2 (6 bases). The V end was cut by 1 base, the J end by 4 bases, with 12 bases between. CDR1 and CDR2 from the germline V gene are SGHRS and YFSETQ. CDR3 length: 15 residues. This CDR3 is CASSLLPGVYNEQFF. CDR3 nucleotide sequence: TGCGCCAGCAGCTTGCTTCCGGGGGTTTACAATGAGCAGTTCTTC. The entire variable domain, with the rest obtained from reference TRBV5-1 and TRBJ2-1, is as follows: KAGVTQTPRYLIKTRGQQVTLSCSPISGHRSVSWYQQTPGQGLQFLFEYFSETQRNKGNFPGRFSGRQFSNSRSEMNVSTLELGDSALYLCASSLLPGVYNEQFFGPGTRLTVL.

The DNA for the CDR3 is TGTGCCAGCGGGGCGGTCGACAGGTCCTACGAGCAGTACTTC. It codes for CASGAVDRSYEQYF. This chain connects TRBV27 to TRBJ2-7; TRBD1 is a possible D gene (6 bases). Germline CDR1 and CDR2: MNHEY and SMNVEV (reference sequence). CDR3 length: 14 amino acids. V shed 8 bases and J shed 1 base, with 15 bases lying between them.

This CDR3 reads CASSLIGTGGTGELFF. CDR3 nucleotides: TGTGCCAGCAGCTTAATTGGGACAGGGGGCACCGGGGAGCTGTTTTTT. The rearrangement uses TRBV7-2 and TRBJ2-2; 11 nucleotides line up with TRBD1. Germline CDR1 and CDR2: SGHTA and FQGNSA. This CDR3 contains 16 residues. Trimming took 2 bases from V and 4 from J; bases not matched to a gene: 3.

The genes are TRBV12-3 or TRBV12-4 and TRBJ1-4, with D tentatively TRBD1 (5 bases). The CDR3 runs 14 residues. V was trimmed by 5 bases and J by 7 bases, leaving 14 bases between them. The CDR3 bases are TGTGCCAGCAGTCTCAGGGATGGTGGTGAAAAACTGTTTTTT. Translation gives CASSLRDGGEKLFF.